This entry is about one T cell receptor (beta chain). The antigen is undetermined. V gave up 0 bases and J gave up 10 bases; unmatched junction bases: 12. This CDR3 has 16 amino acids. Germline CDR1 SGHDT, CDR2 YYEEEE. Per individual sample, total RNA of at least 6 micrograms was extracted. Then a second PCR, running roughly 7 to 11 cycles, was carried out with a sample-barcoded 5' primer and a J-beta primer mix. Tagging of each cDNA molecule was performed by a template-switch adaptor with 12 random nucleotides. MiXCR, applied by TCRdb to the 5' RACE reads, yields one record per CDR3 protein. The sample contains about 1.6 million distinct CDR3 sequences, about 32% of which appear only once. The sample comes from a study of blood T cells in healthy people across ages. The wider study: There was about one barcoded beta molecule captured by template switching per two T cells. Study-wide results and limits: CMV status of donors was unknown, possibly confounding expanded clonotype changes.

The source of this sequence is a woman in her thirties in good health. The gene calls are TRBV5-6 and TRBJ1-4, with TRBD1 matching 7 bases. The specimen sequenced was blood. CDR3 nucleotides: TGTGCCAGCAGCTTGGCGGACAGGTCCGAACCCGGAAAACTGTTTTTT. This translates into CASSLADRSEPGKLFF.